This T cell receptor beta chain appears in the sequencing data of a study of cytomegalovirus exposure and HLA in healthy donors. The method was immunoSEQ multiplex PCR; TCRdb's version includes in-frame clones alone and lacks a portion of them. The sample holds some 120,000 clones; approximately 94% are singletons and the top ten take 1.5% to 2%. Per germline, CDR1 LNHNV and CDR2 YYDKDF (reference sequence). Between the trimmed V and J ends, which lost 1 base and 0 bases, there was a span of 16 bases. The CDR3 is 17 residues long. As to this clone: The antigen is undetermined.

Study-wide findings and caveats: The TCR clusters that emerged in the first cohort tended, a later analysis found, to co-occur in the approximately 120 validation repertoires. High sensitivity and specificity were reportedly achieved when the classifier diagnosed cytomegalovirus status. The authors confirmed in vitro that a few CMV-associated chains were specific for CMV antigens.

Sequencing input: PBMCs. This receptor was identified in a man aged 18-30 years in good health and CMV-seronegative. The J gene is TRBJ2-7, the V gene TRBV15; D is possibly TRBD2 (5 bases). The CDR3 nucleotides read TGTGCCACCAGCAGAGCGGCCCATAGCGCATACTCCTACGAGCAGTACTTC. Protein sequence: CATSRAAHSAYSYEQYF.